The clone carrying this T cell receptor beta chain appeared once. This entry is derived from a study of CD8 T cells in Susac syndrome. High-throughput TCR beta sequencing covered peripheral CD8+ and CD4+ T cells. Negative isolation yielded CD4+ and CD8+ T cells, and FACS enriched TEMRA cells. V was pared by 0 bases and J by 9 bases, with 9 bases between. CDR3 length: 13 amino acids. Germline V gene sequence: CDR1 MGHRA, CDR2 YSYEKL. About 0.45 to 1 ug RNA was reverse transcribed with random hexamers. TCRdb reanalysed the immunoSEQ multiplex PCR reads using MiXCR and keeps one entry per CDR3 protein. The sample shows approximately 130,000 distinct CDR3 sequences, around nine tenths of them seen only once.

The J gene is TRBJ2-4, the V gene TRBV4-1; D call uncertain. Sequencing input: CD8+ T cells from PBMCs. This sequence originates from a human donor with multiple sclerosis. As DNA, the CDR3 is TGCGCCAGCAGCCAAGATTGGATCGGCATTCAGTACTTC. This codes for CASSQDWIGIQYF.